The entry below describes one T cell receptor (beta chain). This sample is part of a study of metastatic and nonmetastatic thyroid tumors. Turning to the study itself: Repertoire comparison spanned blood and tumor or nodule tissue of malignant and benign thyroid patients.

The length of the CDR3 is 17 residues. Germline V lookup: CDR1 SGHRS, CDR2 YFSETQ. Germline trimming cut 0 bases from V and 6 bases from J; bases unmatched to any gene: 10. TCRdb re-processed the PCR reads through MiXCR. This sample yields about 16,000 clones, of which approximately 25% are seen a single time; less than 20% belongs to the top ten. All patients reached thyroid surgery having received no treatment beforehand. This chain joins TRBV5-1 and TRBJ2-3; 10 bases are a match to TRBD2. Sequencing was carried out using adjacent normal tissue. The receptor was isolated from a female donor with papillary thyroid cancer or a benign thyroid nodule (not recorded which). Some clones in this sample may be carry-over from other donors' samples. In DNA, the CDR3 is TGCGCCAGCAGCTTGGGGCTAGCGGGGGTCCAGGAGGATACGCAGTATTTT. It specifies CASSLGLAGVQEDTQYF.